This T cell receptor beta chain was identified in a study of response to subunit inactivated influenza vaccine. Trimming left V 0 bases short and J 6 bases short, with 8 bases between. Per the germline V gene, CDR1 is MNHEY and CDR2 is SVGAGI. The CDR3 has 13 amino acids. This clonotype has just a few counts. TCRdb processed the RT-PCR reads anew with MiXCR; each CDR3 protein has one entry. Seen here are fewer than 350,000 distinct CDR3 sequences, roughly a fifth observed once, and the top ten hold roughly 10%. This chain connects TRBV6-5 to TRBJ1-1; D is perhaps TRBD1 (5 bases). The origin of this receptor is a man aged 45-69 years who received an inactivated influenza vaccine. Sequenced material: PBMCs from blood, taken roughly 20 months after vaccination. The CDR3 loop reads CASSYSGGAEAFF. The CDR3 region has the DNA TGTGCCAGCAGTTACTCGGGGGGGGCTGAAGCTTTCTTT.